This entry lists 32 T cell receptor beta chains sequenced from one sample in a study of T cells in Graves' hyperthyroidism and ophthalmopathy. The source material, RNA transcripts, was used to amplify TCR beta CDR3 regions. The primer set for the first-round RT-PCR of the TCR CDR3 was HTBI. Each CDR3 protein gets one entry after TCRdb re-called the multiplex PCR reads with MiXCR. The table shows under 400,000 distinct CDR3 sequences, with over 20% occurring only once. Material for sequencing was blood. These receptors were obtained from a woman aged 50 to 60 with Graves' hyperthyroidism.

This clonotype turned up a few times. A much larger clone differs by one base, so this may be a read error. The genes are TRBV3-1 and TRBJ2-3; TRBD2 agrees at 8 bases. This CDR3 contains 17 residues. Germline lookup yields CDR1 LGHDT and CDR2 YNNKEL (reference sequence). CDR3: CASSLRTSFSNTDTQCF. In nucleotides, the CDR3 is TGTGCCAGCAGCCTTAGGACTAGCTTTTCAAACACAGATACGCAGTGTTTT.

Only a few counts were recorded for this clonotype. The chain combines TRBV7-9 with TRBJ1-1; 9 positions agree with TRBD1. Germline V lookup: CDR1 SEHNR, CDR2 FQNEAQ (reference sequence). V gave up 5 bases and J gave up 0 bases; unmatched junction bases: 10. The CDR3 sequence is 17 residues long. CDR3 region: CASSITGGDSMNTEAFF. In DNA, the CDR3 is TGTGCCAGCAGCATTACAGGGGGCGATAGCATGAACACTGAAGCTTTCTTT.

This clonotype was detected ten times or more. This sequence joins TRBV28 and TRBJ1-2; a possible D gene is TRBD1 (5 bases). CDR1 MDHEN and CDR2 SYDVKM come from the germline V gene. The CDR3 sequence is 11 residues long. V lost 8 bases and J lost 3, with 7 bases in between. The CDR3 sequence is CASLRDYGYTF. CDR3 nucleotide sequence: TGTGCCAGCCTCAGGGACTATGGCTACACCTTC.

This chain connects TRBV6-1 to TRBJ2-3, with 11 positions matching TRBD2. V trimming: 6 bases; J trimming: 6 bases; junction bases outside the gene matches: 8. There are 15 residues in the CDR3. Germline CDR1 reads MNHNS; CDR2 reads SASEGT. The CDR3: CASRRTSGGFDTQYF. The CDR3 DNA sequence: TGTGCCAGCAGGCGAACTAGCGGGGGCTTCGATACGCAGTATTTT.

A remark on this clonotype: This may come from a read error, since a much larger clone is one base off. The chain uses TRBV30 and TRBJ1-5; tentative D call: TRBD1 (5 bases). Trimming pared 3 bases from V and 5 bases from J, leaving 17 bases between. Germline CDR1 and CDR2: GTSNPN and SVGIG (reference sequence). This CDR3 spans 15 amino acids. CDR3 in DNA: TGTGCCTGGAGACCGGGACGGGGGAGCCATCAGCCCCAGCATTTT. Amino acids: CAWRPGRGSHQPQHF. The full variable domain, completed using reference TRBV30 and TRBJ1-5, is SQTIHQWPATLVQPVGSPLSLECTVEGTSNPNLYWYRQAAGRGLQLLFYSVGIGQISSEVPQNLSASRPQDRQFILSSKKLLLSDSGFYLCAWRPGRGSHQPQHFGDGTRLSIL.

This clonotype was detected only a few times. This chain connects TRBV7-9 to TRBJ2-2; no clear D gene. Trimming cost V 6 bases and J 0 bases, with 17 bases left between them. Germline CDR1 and CDR2: SEHNR and FQNEAQ (reference sequence). The CDR3 contains 17 residues. The CDR3 is CASSLTLGHSNTGELFF. CDR3 DNA: TGTGCCAGCAGTCTAACATTGGGTCACTCGAACACCGGGGAGCTGTTTTTT.

Many counts were recorded for this clonotype. The V gene is TRBV6-1, the J gene TRBJ2-3, with TRBD1 matching 9 bases. This CDR3 has 15 residues. CDR1 MNHNS and CDR2 SASEGT come from the germline V gene. After removal of 4 bases from V and 1 base from J, the junction contained 3 bases not matched to a gene. For the CDR3, the DNA is TGTGCCAGCAGTGTACAGGGGGCTGGCACAGATACGCAGTATTTT. Protein: CASSVQGAGTDTQYF.

There are many counts of this clonotype. The chain uses TRBV10-3 and TRBJ2-5, with 7 bases matching TRBD2. The CDR3 is 14 residues long. Unmatched junction bases numbered 6, after V lost 7 bases and J lost 1 base. Germline V gene data show CDR1 as ENHRY and CDR2 as SYGVKD. CDR3 sequence: CAINRAGVQETQYF. In nucleotides, the CDR3 is TGTGCCATCAATCGGGCGGGGGTCCAAGAGACCCAGTACTTC.

DNA for the CDR3: TGCAGTGCCTCCACTCTAGCGGTCATGGAGACCCAGTACTTC. Protein sequence: CSASTLAVMETQYF. The chain couples TRBV20-1 to TRBJ2-5; 7 nucleotides match TRBD2. Unmatched junction bases numbered 12, after V lost 6 bases and J lost 5 bases. The CDR3 has 14 amino acids. Per the germline V gene, CDR1 is DFQATT and CDR2 is SNEGSKA (reference sequence).

This clonotype was seen a few times. The chain joins TRBV27 to TRBJ2-3; TRBD2 agrees at 10 bases. Germline V gives CDR1 MNHEY, CDR2 SMNVEV (reference sequence). The ends lost 7 bases at V and 6 bases at J; junction bases unmatched: 13. The CDR3 is 16 residues long. As DNA, the CDR3 is TGTGCCAGCATCCCATGGGGGCTAGCGGGAGCGGATACGCAGTATTTT. Encoded protein: CASIPWGLAGADTQYF.

The rearrangement uses TRBV20-1 and TRBJ2-3; TRBD2 agrees at 10 bases. The CDR3 consists of 16 residues. The ends lost 2 bases at V and 5 bases at J; junction bases unmatched: 10. Germline CDR1 is DFQATT and CDR2 is SNEGSKA (reference sequence). The CDR3 sequence: CSARPTSGNWGDTQYF. The CDR3 nucleotides read TGCAGTGCTAGACCTACTAGCGGGAACTGGGGAGATACGCAGTATTTT.

The table lists this clonotype with a few counts. V usage is TRBV5-5 and J usage is TRBJ2-7, with a weak D call TRBD2 (6 bases). CDR1 is SGHKS, CDR2 YYEKEE, per germline (reference sequence). Trimming took 4 bases from V and 4 from J, leaving 15 bases between them. The CDR3 length is 14 residues. The CDR3 loop reads CASSVGGPGYEQYF. CDR3 coding DNA: TGTGCCAGCAGCGTGGGAGGTCCAGGATACGAGCAGTACTTC.

The chain uses TRBV27 and TRBJ2-7; weak D call: TRBD1 (6 bases). Trimming pared 5 bases from V and 5 bases from J, leaving 10 bases between. The CDR3 is 12 residues long. From germline, CDR1 is MNHEY and CDR2 SMNVEV (reference sequence). In DNA form, the CDR3 reads TGTGCCAGCAGTACCCCAGGGGACGAGCAGTACTTC. Translation gives CASSTPGDEQYF.

This clonotype was picked up many times. The V gene is TRBV2, the J gene TRBJ2-5, with TRBD1 matching over 8 bases. V was clipped by 7 bases and J by 0 bases; unmatched bases: 16. The CDR3 length is 18 residues. Germline CDR1 is SNHLY and CDR2 is FYNNEI. The CDR3 nucleotides read TGTGCCAGCATCGGGGCCTGGGGACAGGATTGGTACCAAGAGACCCAGTACTTC. Its protein product is CASIGAWGQDWYQETQYF.

This clonotype was counted at least ten times. The rearrangement uses TRBV20-1 and TRBJ2-5, with D perhaps matching TRBD2 (5 bases). CDR3 length: 16 residues. Trimming removed 1 base at V and 4 bases at J, with 19 bases between. CDR1 is DFQATT, CDR2 SNEGSKA, per germline (reference sequence). The CDR3 DNA reads as TGCAGTGCTAGAGTTCGGGATATTATGAAGGGAGAGACCCAGTACTTC. Translation: CSARVRDIMKGETQYF.

This clonotype was seen many times. The chain has TRBV12-3 or TRBV12-4 and TRBJ2-2, with TRBD2 as a possible D gene (7 bases). There are 17 residues in the CDR3. V lost 1 base and J 3 bases, leaving 15 bases between the germline ends. Written as DNA, the CDR3 is TGTGCCAGCAGTTTAGTTGTCGGGGGGCAGGACACCGGGGAGCTGTTTTTT. Encoded protein: CASSLVVGGQDTGELFF.

This clonotype has ten or more counts. This chain links TRBV2 with TRBJ2-5, with D maybe TRBD2 (5 bases). In germline, CDR1 is SNHLY, CDR2 FYNNEI. The CDR3 is 13 residues long. V dropped 7 bases and J dropped 4 bases, with 13 bases sitting between them. This CDR3 reads CASNPNGLETQYF. For the CDR3, the DNA is TGTGCCAGCAACCCTAACGGACTAGAGACCCAGTACTTC.

This clonotype came up many times. The chain joins TRBV6-1 to TRBJ2-7; a weak D match, TRBD1 (6 bases). Trimming removed 5 bases at V and 9 bases at J, with 20 bases between. CDR3 length equals 14 residues. Germline V gives CDR1 MNHNS, CDR2 SASEGT. The CDR3 is CASSRTGLGGVQYF. The DNA of the CDR3 is TGTGCCAGCAGTAGAACAGGGTTGGGCGGCGTGCAGTACTTC.

This clonotype was seen many times. The chain is built from TRBV28 and TRBJ1-5; possible D gene TRBD1, 5 bases. CDR3 length equals 15 residues. Trimming pared 2 bases from V and 4 bases from J, leaving 12 bases between. Germline V gene sequence: CDR1 MDHEN, CDR2 SYDVKM. For the CDR3, the DNA is TGTGCCAGCAGTTTAGGGGCAGGCATAAATCAGCCCCAGCATTTT. Its translation: CASSLGAGINQPQHF.

This clonotype was observed many times. This rearrangement joins TRBV11-2 to TRBJ2-1, with a tentative D call TRBD1 (7 bases). The CDR3 covers 15 residues. From germline, CDR1 is SGHAT and CDR2 FQNNGV. Deletions cut 1 base from V and 6 bases from J, with 13 bases between. The DNA for the CDR3 is TGTGCCAGCAGCTTAGCCAGGGGGGTTATCAATGAGCAGTTCTTC. Its translation: CASSLARGVINEQFF.

This clonotype was counted between two and nine times. Since a much larger clone is just one base distant, this may be a read error. The rearrangement links TRBV7-8 to TRBJ1-5; 8 nucleotides agree with TRBD1. The closer fit of TRBJ2-3 to the DNA end suggests the J call may be wrong. This CDR3 is 17 amino acids long. Per germline, CDR1 SGHVS and CDR2 FQNEAQ. CDR3 DNA: TGTGCCAGCAGCTTTAGAGGATCGGCAGGGGGCAATCAGCCCCAGTATTTT. Protein: CASSFRGSAGGNQPQYF.

This clonotype was found many times. This rearrangement joins TRBV12-3 or TRBV12-4 to TRBJ2-4, with 14 bases that match TRBD2. Losses at the gene ends were 6 bases for V and 9 bases for J; bases not matched to a gene: 22. CDR3 size: 20 residues. CDR3 nucleotide sequence: TGTGCCAGCAGCAAACAGACTAGCGGGGGGGGACTCGGATTTCTGGGCATTCAGTACTTC. Amino acid sequence: CASSKQTSGGGLGFLGIQYF.

Only a few counts were recorded for this clonotype. This may be a read error, as it is one base from a much larger clone. The DNA of the CDR3 is TGTGCCAGCAACCAACTGGGGTACAGTTCTGAAGCTTTCTTT. Residues: CASNQLGYSSEAFF. The chain uses TRBV27 and TRBJ1-1; D is unclear. V was trimmed by 7 bases and J by 6 bases, leaving 18 bases between them. The germline V gene encodes CDR1 MNHEY and CDR2 SMNVEV (reference sequence). The CDR3 has 14 residues.

There are many counts of this clonotype. The chain links TRBV2 to TRBJ1-1; D is ambiguous. Germline lookup yields CDR1 SNHLY and CDR2 FYNNEI. The CDR3 is 14 amino acids. Trimming stripped 7 bases from V and 1 base from J, with 13 bases between. The CDR3 sequence: CASTTLGRNTEAFF. The CDR3 nucleotides are TGTGCCAGCACTACCCTAGGACGGAACACTGAAGCTTTCTTT.

This clonotype was detected only a few times. The chain recombines TRBV12-3 or TRBV12-4 with TRBJ1-5; tentatively, D is TRBD1 (6 bases). CDR3 length: 14 amino acids. Trimming took 3 bases from V and 4 from J, leaving 10 bases between them. The CDR3 spells CASSFLTGNQPQHF. The CDR3 DNA sequence: TGTGCCAGCAGTTTTTTGACAGGAAATCAGCCCCAGCATTTT.

This clonotype was recorded many times. This chain joins TRBV2 and TRBJ2-2; D uncertain. The CDR3 spans 15 residues. Trimming removed 0 bases from V and 0 bases from J, with 5 bases in between. The germline CDR1 and CDR2 sequences are SNHLY and FYNNEI. CDR3 nucleotide sequence: TGTGCCAGCAGTGAAGCTGGAGCGAACACCGGGGAGCTGTTTTTT. It is translated as CASSEAGANTGELFF.

The chain joins TRBV5-1 to TRBJ2-2; no firm D call. The CDR3 sequence is 15 residues long. V shed 0 bases and J shed 4 bases, with 10 bases lying between them. Germline loops: CDR1 SGHRS, CDR2 YFSETQ. CDR3 bases: TGCGCCAGCAGCTTGGGAGCGCACCTCACCGGGGAGCTGTTTTTT. Its translation: CASSLGAHLTGELFF.

This clonotype occurred many times. This rearrangement joins TRBV6-2 or TRBV6-3 to TRBJ2-1, with D tentatively TRBD1 or TRBD2 (7 bases each). Trimming removed 2 bases at V and 0 bases at J, with 17 bases between. This CDR3 comprises 18 residues. The germline V gene encodes CDR1 MNHEY and CDR2 SVGEGT. Written as DNA, the CDR3 is TGTGCCAGCAGTTACCCTGGGAGGGGGCGGAGCTCCTACAATGAGCAGTTCTTC. This translates into CASSYPGRGRSSYNEQFF.

CDR3 loop: CSARSVGLLATQHF. The CDR3 nucleotides are TGCAGTGCTAGAAGCGTCGGCCTCTTAGCTACCCAGCATTTT. The chain couples TRBV20-1 to TRBJ1-5, with D unresolved. Germline V gives CDR1 DFQATT, CDR2 SNEGSKA (reference sequence). Trimming removed 2 bases at V and 11 bases at J, with 19 bases between. The CDR3 has 14 amino acids.

This clonotype was counted ten times or more. V is TRBV2 and J is TRBJ2-7; tentatively, D is TRBD1 (5 bases). Germline V gene data show CDR1 as SNHLY and CDR2 as FYNNEI. This CDR3 contains 13 residues. Trimming cost V 4 bases and J 2 bases, with 9 bases left between them. In DNA, the CDR3 is TGTGCCAGCAGTGGGACAAGGACCTACGAGCAGTACTTC. The encoded protein is CASSGTRTYEQYF.

There are a few counts of this clonotype. The CDR3 nucleotides read TGTGCCTGGAGATCAGGGACTAGCGGTTTCCAAGAGACCCAGTACTTC. Translated, it gives CAWRSGTSGFQETQYF. The chain links TRBV30 to TRBJ2-5; 11 bases line up with TRBD2. This CDR3 spans 16 amino acids. With V trimmed by 3 bases and J by 1 base, 7 bases remained unmatched. Germline values: CDR1 GTSNPN, CDR2 SVGIG (reference sequence).

There are many counts of this clonotype. This chain connects TRBV2 to TRBJ1-2; D is ambiguous. Germline V lookup: CDR1 SNHLY, CDR2 FYNNEI. This CDR3 region has 12 residues. The V and J ends lost 8 bases and 2 bases respectively, with 9 bases between them. The CDR3 nucleotides read TGTGCCAGCTCAGACGAAAACTATGGCTACACCTTC. This sequence encodes CASSDENYGYTF.